This TCR beta chain was recorded in a study of response to subunit inactivated influenza vaccine. Study-wide results and limits: Researchers suggested that each seasonal influenza vaccination recruits few new T cells.

V dropped 6 bases and J dropped 8 bases, with 19 bases sitting between them. CDR3 length equals 14 residues. CDR1 DFQATT and CDR2 SNEGSKA come from the germline V gene (reference sequence). TCRdb reprocessed the RT-PCR reads with MiXCR, giving one entry per CDR3 protein. The sample contains about 800,000 distinct CDR3 sequences, around 21% of which appear only once. Note on this clonotype: Its antigen is unidentified.

This chain connects TRBV20-1 to TRBJ1-4, with no clear D. The origin of this receptor is a man aged 45 to 65 who received an inactivated influenza vaccine. This material consisted of PBMCs from blood, taken about 5 days after vaccination. CDR3 nucleotide sequence: TGCAGTGCAGAGACTCTCCGGGCCGGGGAAAAACTGTTTTTT. This gives the protein CSAETLRAGEKLFF.